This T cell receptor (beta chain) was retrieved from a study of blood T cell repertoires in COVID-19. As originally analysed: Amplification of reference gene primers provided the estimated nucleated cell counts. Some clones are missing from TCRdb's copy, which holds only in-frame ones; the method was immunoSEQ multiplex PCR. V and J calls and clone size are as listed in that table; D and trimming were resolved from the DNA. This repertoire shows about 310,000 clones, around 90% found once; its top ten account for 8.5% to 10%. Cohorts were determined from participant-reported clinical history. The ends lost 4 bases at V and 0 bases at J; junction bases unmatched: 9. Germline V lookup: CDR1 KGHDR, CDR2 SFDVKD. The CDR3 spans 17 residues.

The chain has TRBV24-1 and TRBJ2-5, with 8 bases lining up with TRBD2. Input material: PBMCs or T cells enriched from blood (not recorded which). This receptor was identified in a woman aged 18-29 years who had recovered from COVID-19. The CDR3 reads CATSDPTSGDYQETQYF. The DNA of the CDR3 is TGTGCCACCAGTGACCCTACTAGCGGAGATTACCAAGAGACCCAGTACTTC.